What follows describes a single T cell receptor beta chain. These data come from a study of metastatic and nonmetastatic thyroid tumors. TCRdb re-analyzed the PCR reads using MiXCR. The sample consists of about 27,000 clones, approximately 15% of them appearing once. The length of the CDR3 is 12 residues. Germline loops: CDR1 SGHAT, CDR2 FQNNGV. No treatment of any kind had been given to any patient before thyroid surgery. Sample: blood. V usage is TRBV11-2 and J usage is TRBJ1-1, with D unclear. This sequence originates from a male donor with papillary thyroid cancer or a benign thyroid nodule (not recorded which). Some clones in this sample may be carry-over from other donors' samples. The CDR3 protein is CSSSCDTYHAFF. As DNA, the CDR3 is TGTTCAAGCAGCTGTGACACCTATCATGCTTTCTTT. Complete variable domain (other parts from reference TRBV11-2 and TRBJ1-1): EAGVAQSPRYKIIEKRQSVAFWCNPISGHATLYWYQQILGQGPKLLIQFQNNGVVDDSQLPKDRFSAERLKGVDSTLKIQPAKLEDSAVYLCSSSCDTYHAFFGQGTRLTVV.